Listed below are T cell receptor beta chains from one sample, sequenced in a study of OX40 agonist ivuxolimab in advanced cancers. The table came from immunoSEQ multiplex PCR; TCRdb's copy has only in-frame clones and leaves some out. The table includes 30,000 to 35,000 clones, 81% detected once. The starting material was CD4+ or CD8+ T cells sorted from blood, obtained in a trial of the OX40 agonist ivuxolimab. The receptors were gathered from an adult with an advanced solid tumor such as melanoma, head and neck, liver or kidney cancer. The CDR3 runs from the conserved cysteine through the conserved F or W. Each record gives: clone size, V gene, D gene, J gene, CDR3 protein, CDR3 DNA. The D gene is left open where the match is weak. Clone size is shown for a subset of rows, as once, few, many or a class of expanded clone.

.	TRBV15	.	TRBJ2-1	CATSRGGTINEQFF	TGTGCCACCAGCAGAGGCGGGACCATCAATGAGCAGTTCTTC
.	TRBV28	.	TRBJ1-1	CASSFLGHGEAFF	TGTGCCAGCAGTTTTTTGGGGCATGGTGAAGCTTTCTTT
.	TRBV9	TRBD2	TRBJ2-1	CASSVGLAGSYNEQFF	TGTGCCAGCAGCGTAGGACTAGCGGGTTCCTACAATGAGCAGTTCTTC
once	TRBV7-8	.	TRBJ2-7	CASSIKSYEQYF	TGTGCCAGCAGCATTAAGTCCTACGAGCAGTACTTC
.	TRBV7-2	.	TRBJ2-7	CASSQTDVLYEQYF	TGTGCCAGCAGTCAAACGGACGTCCTTTACGAGCAGTACTTC
.	TRBV18	.	TRBJ1-5	CASSGTDNQPQHF	TGTGCCAGCTCTGGGACGGACAATCAGCCCCAGCATTTT
.	TRBV6-1	.	TRBJ1-1	CASSPDGRAAFF	TGTGCCAGCAGTCCTGACGGGCGTGCGGCTTTCTTT
.	TRBV30	.	TRBJ2-1	CAWSVQGYNEQFF	TGTGCCTGGAGTGTACAGGGATACAATGAGCAGTTCTTC
.	TRBV30	.	TRBJ2-2	CAWSGFGAGELFF	TGTGCCTGGAGTGGTTTTGGGGCCGGGGAGCTGTTTTTT
.	TRBV5-6	TRBD2	TRBJ2-1	CASSLLAGQSYNEQFF	TGTGCCAGCAGCTTGTTAGCGGGACAATCCTACAATGAGCAGTTCTTC
.	TRBV4-2	.	TRBJ1-2	CASSQGFSYTF	TGTGCCAGCAGCCAAGGTTTCAGCTACACCTTC
.	TRBV5-1	TRBD2	TRBJ2-1	CASRSSGGALDEQFF	TGCGCCAGCAGGTCTAGCGGGGGGGCCCTAGATGAGCAGTTCTTC
.	TRBV5-1	TRBD2	TRBJ2-3	CASSWGTSGGDTQYF	TGCGCCAGCAGCTGGGGGACTAGCGGAGGGGATACGCAGTATTTT
.	TRBV19	.	TRBJ2-1	CASTNGSGSYNEQFF	TGTGCCAGTACCAACGGGAGCGGATCCTACAATGAGCAGTTCTTC
.	TRBV6-1	.	TRBJ2-3	CASSERHTDTQYF	TGTGCCAGCAGCGAGAGACATACAGATACGCAGTATTTT
.	TRBV7-2	TRBD1	TRBJ1-6	CASSSGGQNNSPLHF	TGTGCCAGCAGCTCGGGGGGACAGAACAATTCACCCCTCCACTTT
.	TRBV29-1	.	TRBJ1-2	CSVENVVGVPNYGYTF	TGCAGCGTTGAAAATGTTGTTGGAGTCCCTAACTATGGCTACACCTTC
few	TRBV4-3	.	TRBJ1-2	CASSHEGQLPPGYTF	TGCGCCAGCAGCCACGAGGGACAACTCCCCCCCGGCTACACCTTC
.	TRBV7-6	.	TRBJ2-2	CASSFPGELFF	TGTGCCAGCAGCTTCCCCGGGGAGCTGTTTTTT
.	TRBV5-5	.	TRBJ1-4	CASSLLGTTNEKLFF	TGTGCCAGCAGCTTGTTGGGGACAACTAATGAAAAACTGTTTTTT
few	TRBV18	TRBD1	TRBJ1-1	CASSWGQGSLNTEAFF	TGTGCCAGCTCGTGGGGACAGGGCTCCTTGAACACTGAAGCTTTCTTT
.	TRBV11-2	TRBD2	TRBJ2-2	CASAPAGGLQFGELFF	TGTGCCAGCGCACCCGCGGGGGGACTACAGTTCGGGGAGCTGTTTTTT
.	TRBV15	.	TRBJ2-2	CATSRDRGTGELFF	TGTGCCACCAGCAGAGACAGGGGCACCGGGGAGCTGTTTTTT
.	TRBV7-2	.	TRBJ2-5	CASRTGSTGETQYF	TGTGCCAGCAGAACGGGCTCCACGGGGGAGACCCAGTACTTC
.	TRBV28	.	TRBJ2-7	CASSILRVPYEQYF	TGTGCCAGCAGTATTCTACGGGTTCCCTACGAGCAGTACTTC
.	TRBV6-1	.	TRBJ1-1	CASSLTGMNTEAFF	TGTGCCAGCAGTTTGACGGGAATGAACACTGAAGCTTTCTTT
.	TRBV28	.	TRBJ1-6	CASSRRPWLKDSPLHF	TGTGCCAGCAGTCGTCGCCCGTGGTTGAAGGATTCACCCCTCCACTTT
.	TRBV6-6	.	TRBJ1-2	CASNKDGNYGYTF	TGTGCCAGCAACAAGGACGGCAACTATGGCTACACCTTC
.	TRBV4-1	.	TRBJ1-2	CASSQEAEGYGYTF	TGCGCCAGCAGCCAAGAGGCAGAAGGCTATGGCTACACCTTC
.	TRBV7-6	.	TRBJ2-7	CASIEWDYF	TGTGCCAGCATAGAATGGGACTACTTC
once	TRBV5-1	.	TRBJ1-1	CASSSVGLQAFF	TGCGCCAGCAGCTCCGTTGGACTGCAAGCTTTCTTT
.	TRBV4-2	.	TRBJ2-7	CASSHLGTAYEQYF	TGTGCCAGCAGCCATCTCGGGACTGCTTACGAGCAGTACTTC
.	TRBV19	TRBD1	TRBJ2-5	CASSKQGIETQYF	TGTGCCAGTAGTAAACAGGGGATCGAGACCCAGTACTTC
.	TRBV5-1	.	TRBJ2-7	CASSLALNYEQYF	TGCGCCAGCAGCTTGGCCCTCAACTACGAGCAGTACTTC
.	TRBV5-8	TRBD2	TRBJ2-3	CASRSSGRDTQYF	TGTGCCAGCAGGAGTAGCGGGAGGGATACGCAGTATTTT
.	TRBV5-1	TRBD2	TRBJ2-1	CASSLESAGGPGGQFF	TGCGCCAGCAGCTTGGAGTCAGCGGGAGGGCCGGGGGGTCAGTTCTTC
.	TRBV11-2	.	TRBJ1-6	CASSLNPINSPLHF	TGTGCCAGCAGCTTGAACCCGATCAATTCACCCCTCCACTTT
.	TRBV27	TRBD1	TRBJ1-5	CASSLPDRGRDQPQHF	TGTGCCAGCAGTTTGCCGGACAGGGGAAGAGATCAGCCCCAGCATTTT
few	TRBV18	.	TRBJ2-2	CASSPGLNTGELFF	TGTGCCAGCTCACCGGGACTCAACACCGGGGAGCTGTTTTTT